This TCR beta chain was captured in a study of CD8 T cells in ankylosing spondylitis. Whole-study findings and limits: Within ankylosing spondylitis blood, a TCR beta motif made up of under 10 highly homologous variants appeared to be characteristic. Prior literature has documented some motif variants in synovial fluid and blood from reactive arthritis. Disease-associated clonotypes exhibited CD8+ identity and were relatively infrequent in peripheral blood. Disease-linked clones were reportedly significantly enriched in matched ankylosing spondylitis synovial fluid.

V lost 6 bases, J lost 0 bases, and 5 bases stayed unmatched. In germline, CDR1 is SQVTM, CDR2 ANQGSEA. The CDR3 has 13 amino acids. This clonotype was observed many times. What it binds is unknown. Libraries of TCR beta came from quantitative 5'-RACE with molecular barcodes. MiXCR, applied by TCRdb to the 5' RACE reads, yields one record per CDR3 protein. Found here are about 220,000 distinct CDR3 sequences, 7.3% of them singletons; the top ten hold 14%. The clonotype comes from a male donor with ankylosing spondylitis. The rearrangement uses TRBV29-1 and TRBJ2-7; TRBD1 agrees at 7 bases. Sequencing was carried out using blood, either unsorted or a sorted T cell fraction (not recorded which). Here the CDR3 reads CSVGTASSYEQYF. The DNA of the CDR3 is TGCAGCGTGGGGACAGCTAGCTCCTACGAGCAGTACTTC.